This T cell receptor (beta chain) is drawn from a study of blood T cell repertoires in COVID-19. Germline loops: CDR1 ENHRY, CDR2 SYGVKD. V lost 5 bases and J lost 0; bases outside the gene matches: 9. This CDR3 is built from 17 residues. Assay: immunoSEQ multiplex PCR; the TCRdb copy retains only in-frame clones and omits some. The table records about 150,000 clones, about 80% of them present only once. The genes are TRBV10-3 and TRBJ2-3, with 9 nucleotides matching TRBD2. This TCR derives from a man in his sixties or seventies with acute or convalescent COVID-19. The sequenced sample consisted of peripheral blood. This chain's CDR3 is CAISPNPGLASTDTQYF. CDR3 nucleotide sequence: TGTGCCATCAGTCCCAACCCGGGACTAGCTAGCACAGATACGCAGTATTTT.